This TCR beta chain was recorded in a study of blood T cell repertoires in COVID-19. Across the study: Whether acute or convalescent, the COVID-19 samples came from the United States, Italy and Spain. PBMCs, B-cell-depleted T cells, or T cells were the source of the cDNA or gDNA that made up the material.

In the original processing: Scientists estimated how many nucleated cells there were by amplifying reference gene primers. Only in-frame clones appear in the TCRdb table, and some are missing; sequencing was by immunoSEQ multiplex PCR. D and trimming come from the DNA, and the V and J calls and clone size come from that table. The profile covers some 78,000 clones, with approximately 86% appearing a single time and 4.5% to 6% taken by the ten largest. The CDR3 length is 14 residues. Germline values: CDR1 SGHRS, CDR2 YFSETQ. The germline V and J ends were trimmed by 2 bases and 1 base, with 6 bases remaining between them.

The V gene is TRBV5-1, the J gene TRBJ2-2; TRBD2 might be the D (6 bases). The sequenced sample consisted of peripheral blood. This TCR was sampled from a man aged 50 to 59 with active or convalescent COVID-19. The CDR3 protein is CASSLAGNTGELFF. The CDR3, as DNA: TGCGCCAGCAGCTTAGCGGGGAACACCGGGGAGCTGTTTTTT.